This TCR beta chain was sequenced for a study of blood T cell repertoires in COVID-19. Study background: T cells, B-cell-depleted T cells, or PBMCs provided the cDNA or gDNA that served as material.

Per the germline V gene, CDR1 is SEHNR and CDR2 is FQNEAQ (reference sequence). The V and J ends lost 6 bases and 9 bases, in that order; junction bases with no gene match: 8. The CDR3 runs to 14 residues. The table came from immunoSEQ multiplex PCR; TCRdb's copy has only in-frame clones and leaves some out. The sample lists about 130,000 clones, 74% occurring once. This TCR derives from an elderly man with COVID-19, enrolled during active disease. Material: peripheral blood. The rearrangement uses TRBV7-9 and TRBJ1-6, with 7 bases matching TRBD1. This CDR3 reads CASSPTGMGSPLHF. The DNA of the CDR3 is TGTGCCAGCAGTCCGACAGGGATGGGTTCACCCCTCCACTTT.